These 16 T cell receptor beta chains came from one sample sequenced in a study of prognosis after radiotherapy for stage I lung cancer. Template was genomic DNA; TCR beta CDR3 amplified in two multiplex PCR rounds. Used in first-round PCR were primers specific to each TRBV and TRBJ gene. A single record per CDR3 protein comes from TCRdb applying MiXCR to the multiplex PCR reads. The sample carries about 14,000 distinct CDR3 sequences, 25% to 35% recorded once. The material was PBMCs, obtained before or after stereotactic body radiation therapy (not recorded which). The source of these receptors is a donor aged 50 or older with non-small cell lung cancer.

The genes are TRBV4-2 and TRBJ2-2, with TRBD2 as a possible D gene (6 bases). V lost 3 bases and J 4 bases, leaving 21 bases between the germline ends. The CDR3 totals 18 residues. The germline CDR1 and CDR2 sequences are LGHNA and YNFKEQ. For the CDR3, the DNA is TGTGCCAGCAGCCAGGGTTACCCCGGGACTCGGGGCACCGGGGAGCTGTTTTTT. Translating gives CASSQGYPGTRGTGELFF.

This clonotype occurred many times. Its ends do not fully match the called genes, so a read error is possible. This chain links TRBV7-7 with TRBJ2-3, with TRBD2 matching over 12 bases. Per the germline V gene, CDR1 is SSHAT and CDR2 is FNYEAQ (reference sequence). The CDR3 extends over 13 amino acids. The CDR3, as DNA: TGTGCTAGCAGCCCCGGACTAGCGGGGACGCAGTATTTT. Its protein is CASSPGLAGTQYF. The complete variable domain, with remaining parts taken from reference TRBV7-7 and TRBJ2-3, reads GAGVSQSPRYKVTKRGQDVTLRCDPISSHATLYWYQQALGQGPEFLTYFNYEAQPDKSGLPSDRFSAERPEGSISTLTIQRTEQRDSAMYRCASSPGLAGTQYFGPGTRLTVL.

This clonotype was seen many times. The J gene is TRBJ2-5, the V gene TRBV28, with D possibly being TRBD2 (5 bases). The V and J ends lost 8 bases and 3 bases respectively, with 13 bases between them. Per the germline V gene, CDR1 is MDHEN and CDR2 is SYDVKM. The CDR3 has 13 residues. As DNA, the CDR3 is TGTGCCAGCTCGGAGGCCCCTAAAGAGACCCAGTACTTC. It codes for CASSEAPKETQYF.

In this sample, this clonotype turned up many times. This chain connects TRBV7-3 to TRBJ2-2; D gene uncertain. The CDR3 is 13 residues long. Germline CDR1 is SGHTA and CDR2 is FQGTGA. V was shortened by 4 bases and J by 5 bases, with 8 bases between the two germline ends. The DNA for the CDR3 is TGTGCCAGCAGCTCGGACCGTACCGGGGAGCTGTTTTTT. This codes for CASSSDRTGELFF.

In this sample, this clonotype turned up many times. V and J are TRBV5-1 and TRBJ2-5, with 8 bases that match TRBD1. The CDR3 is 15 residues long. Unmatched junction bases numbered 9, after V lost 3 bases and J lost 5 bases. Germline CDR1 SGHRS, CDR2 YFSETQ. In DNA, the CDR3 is TGCGCCAGCAGCTGGCGGACAGGGCCTGGGGAGACCCAGTACTTC. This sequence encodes CASSWRTGPGETQYF. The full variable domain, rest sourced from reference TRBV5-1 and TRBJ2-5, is KAGVTQTPRYLIKTRGQQVTLSCSPISGHRSVSWYQQTPGQGLQFLFEYFSETQRNKGNFPGRFSGRQFSNSRSEMNVSTLELGDSALYLCASSWRTGPGETQYFGPGTRLLVL.

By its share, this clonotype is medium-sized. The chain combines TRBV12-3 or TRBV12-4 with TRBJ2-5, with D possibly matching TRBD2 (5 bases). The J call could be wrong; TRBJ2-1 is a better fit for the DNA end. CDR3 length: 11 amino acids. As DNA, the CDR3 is TGTGCCAGCGCCATGGGAGTTGAGCAGTTCTTC. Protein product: CASAMGVEQFF.

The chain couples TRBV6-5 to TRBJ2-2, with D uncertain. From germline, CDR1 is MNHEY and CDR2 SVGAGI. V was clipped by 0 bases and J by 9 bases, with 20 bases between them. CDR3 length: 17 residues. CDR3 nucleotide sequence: TGTGCCAGCAGTTACTCGAGCTCTGGACCGAACATCTGGGAGCTGTTTTTT. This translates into CASSYSSSGPNIWELFF.

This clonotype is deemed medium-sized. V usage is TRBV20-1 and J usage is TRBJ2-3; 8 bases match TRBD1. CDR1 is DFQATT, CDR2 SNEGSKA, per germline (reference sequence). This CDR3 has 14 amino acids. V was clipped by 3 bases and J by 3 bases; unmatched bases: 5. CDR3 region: CSASAGTGTDTQYF. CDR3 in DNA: TGCAGTGCTAGTGCCGGGACAGGTACAGATACGCAGTATTTT.

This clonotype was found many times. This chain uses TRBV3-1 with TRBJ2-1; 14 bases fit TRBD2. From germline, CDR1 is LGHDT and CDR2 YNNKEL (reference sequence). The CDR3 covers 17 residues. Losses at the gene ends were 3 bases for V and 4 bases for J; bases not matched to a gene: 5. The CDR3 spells CASSQKRTSGGYNEQFF. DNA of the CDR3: TGTGCCAGCAGCCAGAAGCGGACTAGCGGGGGGTACAATGAGCAGTTCTTC.

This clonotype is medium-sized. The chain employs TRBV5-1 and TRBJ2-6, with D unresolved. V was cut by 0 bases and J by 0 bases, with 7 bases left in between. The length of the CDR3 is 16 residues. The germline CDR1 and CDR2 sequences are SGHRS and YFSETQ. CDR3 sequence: CASSLDTNSGANVLTF. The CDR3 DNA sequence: TGCGCCAGCAGCTTGGACACCAACTCTGGGGCCAACGTCCTGACTTTC.

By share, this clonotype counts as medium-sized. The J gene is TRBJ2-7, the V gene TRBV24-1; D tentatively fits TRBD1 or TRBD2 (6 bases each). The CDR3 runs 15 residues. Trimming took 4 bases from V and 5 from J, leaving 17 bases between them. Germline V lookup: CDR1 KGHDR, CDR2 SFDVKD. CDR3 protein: CATSETGRTLHEQYF. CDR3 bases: TGTGCCACCAGTGAAACAGGGAGGACCCTCCACGAGCAGTACTTC.

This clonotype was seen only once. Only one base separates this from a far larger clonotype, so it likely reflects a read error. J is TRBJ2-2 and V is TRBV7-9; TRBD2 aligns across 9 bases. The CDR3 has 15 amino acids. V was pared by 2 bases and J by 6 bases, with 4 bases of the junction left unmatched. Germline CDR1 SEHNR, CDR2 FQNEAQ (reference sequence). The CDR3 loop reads CASSLLAGAAGELFF. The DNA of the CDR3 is TGTGCCAGCAGCTTATTAGCGGGAGCCGCCGGGGAGCTGTTTTTT. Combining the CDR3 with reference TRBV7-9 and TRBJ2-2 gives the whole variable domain DTGVSQNPRHKITKRGQNVTFRCDPISEHNRLYWYRQTLGQGPEFLTYFQNEAQLEKSRLLSDRFSAERPKGSFSTLEIQRTEQGDSAMYLCASSLLAGAAGELFFGEGSRLTVL.

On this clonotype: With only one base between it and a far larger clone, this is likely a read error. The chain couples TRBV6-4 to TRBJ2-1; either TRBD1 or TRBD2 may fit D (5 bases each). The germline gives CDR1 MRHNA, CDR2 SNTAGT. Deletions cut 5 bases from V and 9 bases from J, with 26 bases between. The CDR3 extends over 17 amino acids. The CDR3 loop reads CASSSLREQDFTVEQFF. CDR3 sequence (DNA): TGTGCCAGCAGTTCCCTGCGCGAACAGGACTTTACGGTTGAGCAGTTCTTC.

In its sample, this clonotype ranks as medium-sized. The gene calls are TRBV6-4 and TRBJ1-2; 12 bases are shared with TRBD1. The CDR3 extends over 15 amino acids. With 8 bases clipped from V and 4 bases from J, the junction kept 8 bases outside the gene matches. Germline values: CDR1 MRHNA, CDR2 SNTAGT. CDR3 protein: CASASGTGGSYGYTF. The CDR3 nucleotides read TGTGCCAGCGCGTCGGGGACAGGGGGCAGCTATGGCTACACCTTC.

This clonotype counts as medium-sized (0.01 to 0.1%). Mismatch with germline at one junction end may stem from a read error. CDR3 region: CASSSPSGRARVTHF. In DNA form, the CDR3 reads TGTGCCAGCAGTTCGCCTAGCGGGAGGGCACGTGTGACCCACTTC. The J gene is TRBJ2-1, the V gene TRBV28; 12 positions agree with TRBD2. CDR1 and CDR2 from the germline V gene are MDHEN and SYDVKM. This CDR3 contains 15 residues.

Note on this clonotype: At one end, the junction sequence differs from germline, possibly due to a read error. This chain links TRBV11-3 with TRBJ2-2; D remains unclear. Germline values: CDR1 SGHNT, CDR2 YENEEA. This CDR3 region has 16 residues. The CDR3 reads CASSLVAGDGTVELFF. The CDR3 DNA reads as TGTGCCAGCAGCTTAGTAGCTGGAGACGGTACCGTGGAGCTGTTTTTT.